A single sample gave rise to the 32 T cell receptor beta chains below, sequenced in a study of T cell responses to AZD1222 COVID-19 vaccine. The protocol was immunoSEQ multiplex PCR, while the TCRdb copy is restricted to in-frame clones and leaves out a portion. The sample includes 130,000 or so clones, 86% of them seen just once. The sequencing here drew on peripheral blood, taken on day 0 of AZD1222 vaccination. Source of these receptors: an adult in good health.

CDR3 nucleotide sequence: TGTGCCAGCATCGGCCGCGGCAGGAACACCGGGGAGCTGTTTTTT. Translation gives CASIGRGRNTGELFF. V is TRBV28 and J is TRBJ2-2; D gene ambiguous. Trimming removed 7 bases at V and 1 base at J, with 13 bases between. The CDR3 totals 15 residues. Per germline, CDR1 MDHEN and CDR2 SYDVKM.

This chain links TRBV6-5 with TRBJ2-5; no reliable D call. Trimming cost V 6 bases and J 1 base, with 12 bases left between them. There are 14 residues in the CDR3. Germline V gene sequence: CDR1 MNHEY, CDR2 SVGAGI. As DNA, the CDR3 is TGTGCCAGCAGAAAAAGTGATATCCAAGAGACCCAGTACTTC. Protein sequence: CASRKSDIQETQYF.

Points on this clone: The sample holds other DNA sequences that translate to the same CDR3. The rearrangement links TRBV7-2 to TRBJ1-1, with 8 bases identical to TRBD1. The CDR3 loop spans 14 amino acids. After removal of 5 bases from V and 5 bases from J, the junction contained 7 bases not matched to a gene. The germline V gene encodes CDR1 SGHTA and CDR2 FQGNSA. CDR3 loop: CASSATGGRTEAFF. As DNA, the CDR3 is TGTGCCAGCAGCGCCACAGGGGGTCGGACTGAAGCTTTCTTT.

V is TRBV5-1 and J is TRBJ1-4; 9 nucleotides line up with TRBD1. Germline V gene lookup returns CDR1 SGHRS and CDR2 YFSETQ. V gave up 8 bases and J gave up 7 bases; unmatched junction bases: 6. The CDR3 spans 13 residues. CDR3 protein: CASSGTGPEKLFF. The CDR3, as DNA: TGCGCCAGTTCCGGGACAGGGCCTGAAAAACTGTTTTTT.

This chain uses TRBV25-1 with TRBJ2-7; possible D gene TRBD2, 6 bases. The CDR3 extends over 13 amino acids. CDR1 MGHDK and CDR2 SYGVNS come from the germline V gene. V was cut by 10 bases and J by 3 bases, with 16 bases left in between. For the CDR3, the DNA is TGTGCCACCCGCCGGGACTGGGGCTACGAGCAGTACTTC. Translation: CATRRDWGYEQYF.

This clone has more than one count but fewer than ten. The J gene is TRBJ1-6, the V gene TRBV19, with TRBD1 as a possible D gene (5 bases). The CDR3 is 14 residues long. Germline-derived CDR1 and CDR2 are LNHDA and SQIVND (reference sequence). Trimming stripped 7 bases from V and 7 bases from J, with 14 bases between. The CDR3 loop reads CASTPGTVNSPLHF. In nucleotides, the CDR3 is TGTGCCAGTACCCCCGGGACGGTCAATTCACCCCTCCACTTT.

This clone was seen a single time. Because the CDR3's place on the DNA is in doubt, the DNA is left out and the CDR3 is given as listed by TCRdb. The chain couples TRBV7-9 to TRBJ1-2; TRBD1, the table's D call, lacks a check against the DNA. Germline V gives CDR1 SEHNR, CDR2 FQNEAQ (reference sequence). The CDR3 is 15 amino acids in total, end residues counted. Here the CDR3 reads CASSLVGQGAARNTF.

The J gene is TRBJ2-1, the V gene TRBV7-9, with D possibly matching TRBD1 (6 bases). The ends were cut back, 2 bases at V and 7 bases at J, with 6 bases in the middle. Germline-derived CDR1 and CDR2 are SEHNR and FQNEAQ (reference sequence). The CDR3 length is 12 residues. DNA for the CDR3: TGTGCCAGCAGCTTACAGGGGAATGAGCAGTTCTTC. Its translation: CASSLQGNEQFF.

V usage is TRBV7-9 and J usage is TRBJ1-1, with 10 bases fitting TRBD1. CDR3 length equals 16 residues. The junction had 9 bases not matched to a gene; V was cut back by 5 bases and J by 3 bases. Germline V gene data show CDR1 as SEHNR and CDR2 as FQNEAQ (reference sequence). CDR3 in amino acids: CASSRVGQGLYTEAFF. Written as DNA, the CDR3 is TGTGCCAGCAGCCGAGTGGGACAGGGGCTCTACACTGAAGCTTTCTTT.

The CDR3 is CASRTGTSGRARTGELFF. CDR3 in DNA: TGCGCCAGCAGAACCGGGACTAGCGGGAGGGCCAGAACCGGGGAGCTGTTTTTT. This rearrangement joins TRBV10-2 to TRBJ2-2; 16 bases fit TRBD2. V trimming: 6 bases; J trimming: 5 bases; junction bases outside the gene matches: 9. CDR1 is WSHSY, CDR2 SAAADI, per germline. The CDR3 totals 18 residues.

The CDR3 coding sequence is TGCAGCGTTACAGGGGGCGCCTTTAAAGGCACTGAAGCTTTCTTT. Translated, it gives CSVTGGAFKGTEAFF. V usage is TRBV29-1 and J usage is TRBJ1-1, with TRBD1 identical over 9 bases. Germline CDR1 SQVTM, CDR2 ANQGSEA. Unmatched junction bases numbered 11, after V lost 5 bases and J lost 4 bases. CDR3 size: 15 residues.

This chain connects TRBV18 to TRBJ1-2; D uncertain. The V and J ends lost 4 bases and 3 bases respectively, with 6 bases between them. The germline gives CDR1 KGHSH, CDR2 LQKENI. The CDR3 has 12 amino acids. CDR3 coding DNA: TGTGCCAGCTCACGTGGCGACTATGGCTACACCTTC. Translated, it gives CASSRGDYGYTF.

The rearrangement links TRBV12-3 or TRBV12-4 to TRBJ1-1; TRBD1 matches 7 bases. The J segment lost 12 bases and the V segment lost 6 bases, leaving 13 bases of the junction unmatched. The CDR3 contains 13 residues. The CDR3 protein is CASSLQGLGPTFF. CDR3 nucleotides: TGTGCCAGCAGCCTACAGGGGTTGGGGCCGACTTTCTTT.

The chain combines TRBV4-1 with TRBJ1-1; D remains unclear. Germline-derived CDR1 and CDR2 are MGHRA and YSYEKL. Trimming cost V 3 bases and J 0 bases, with 20 bases left between them. This CDR3 spans 18 amino acids. The CDR3 nucleotides are TGCGCCAGCAGCCAGTACACCCGACGGCAGACCTTGAACACTGAAGCTTTCTTT. Its translation is CASSQYTRRQTLNTEAFF.

The CDR3 sequence is CASNTVLGELFF. The CDR3 coding sequence is TGTGCCAGCAATACAGTCCTGGGGGAGCTGTTTTTT. The chain combines TRBV12-3 or TRBV12-4 with TRBJ2-2; no reliable D call. This CDR3 contains 12 residues. Trimming stripped 7 bases from V and 8 bases from J, with 11 bases between.

The V call is TRBV6-5, the J call TRBJ2-3; D not certain. Trimming cost V 0 bases and J 4 bases, with 8 bases left between them. Germline V gene sequence: CDR1 MNHEY, CDR2 SVGAGI. The CDR3 consists of 14 residues. The CDR3 DNA sequence: TGTGCCAGCAGTTACTCGAGGAGTTCAGATACGCAGTATTTT. Encoded protein: CASSYSRSSDTQYF.

The CDR3 here is CASSHAQGKQGFNYGYTF. In nucleotides, the CDR3 is TGTGCCAGCAGCCACGCCCAGGGTAAACAGGGCTTTAACTATGGCTACACCTTC. This chain uses TRBV3-1 (or the pseudogene TRBV3-2) with TRBJ1-2, with a tentative D call TRBD1 (6 bases). V dropped 3 bases and J dropped 1 base, with 21 bases sitting between them. Germline V gene sequence: CDR1 LGHDT, CDR2 YNNKEL (reference sequence). This CDR3 region has 18 residues.

The rearrangement links TRBV5-1 to TRBJ1-2; 11 bases align to TRBD1. This CDR3 contains 18 residues. From germline, CDR1 is SGHRS and CDR2 YFSETQ. V lost 3 bases and J lost 1; bases outside the gene matches: 11. The CDR3 region is CASSSYRDRGAFNYGYTF. The CDR3 nucleotides are TGCGCCAGCAGCTCCTACCGGGACAGGGGGGCTTTTAACTATGGCTACACCTTC.

The chain is built from TRBV24-1 and TRBJ2-3; 13 positions match TRBD2. Germline V lookup: CDR1 KGHDR, CDR2 SFDVKD. The CDR3 totals 16 residues. After removal of 3 bases from V and 3 bases from J, the junction contained 2 bases not matched to a gene. In nucleotides, the CDR3 is TGTGCCACCAGTGATGTGACTAGCGGGGGGACAGATACGCAGTATTTT. Protein: CATSDVTSGGTDTQYF.

The V and J genes are TRBV6-5 and TRBJ2-7, with D perhaps matching TRBD1 (6 bases). Trimming pared 6 bases from V and 0 bases from J, leaving 15 bases between. The V gene's germline CDR1 is MNHEY and CDR2 SVGAGI. The CDR3 is 15 amino acids. CDR3 region: CASRINRESSYEQYF. The CDR3 nucleotides are TGTGCCAGCAGGATAAACAGGGAGAGCTCCTACGAGCAGTACTTC.

The gene calls are TRBV7-9 and TRBJ2-7; 7 nucleotides line up with TRBD1. The V and J ends lost 5 bases and 5 bases, in that order; junction bases with no gene match: 6. Germline V CDR1 and CDR2: SEHNR, FQNEAQ (reference sequence). There are 13 residues in the CDR3. CDR3 sequence: CASSPGQLHEQYF. The CDR3 nucleotides are TGTGCCAGCAGCCCGGGACAGTTACACGAGCAGTACTTC.

This rearrangement joins TRBV6-6 to TRBJ1-1; 8 positions match TRBD1. V was pared by 4 bases and J by 1 base, with 5 bases of the junction left unmatched. This CDR3 contains 15 residues. Looked up from germline, CDR1 is MNHNY and CDR2 is SVGAGI (reference sequence). CDR3 coding DNA: TGTGCCAGCAGTTCCCTGGGGACAGGGAACACTGAAGCTTTCTTT. It translates to CASSSLGTGNTEAFF.

The CDR3 sequence is CASSKSLAGNNEQFF. Written as DNA, the CDR3 is TGTGCCAGCAGCAAATCCCTAGCGGGGAACAATGAGCAGTTCTTC. V is TRBV7-2 and J is TRBJ2-1, with 9 bases that match TRBD2. CDR1 and CDR2 (germline): SGHTA, FQGNSA. J was trimmed by 5 bases and V by 5 bases; bases with no gene match: 7. The CDR3 loop spans 15 amino acids. Full variable domain (outside the CDR3, taken from reference TRBV7-2 and TRBJ2-1): GAGVSQSPSNKVTEKGKDVELRCDPISGHTALYWYRQSLGQGLEFLIYFQGNSAPDKSGLPSDRFSAERTGGSVSTLTIQRTQQEDSAVYLCASSKSLAGNNEQFFGPGTRLTVL.

The chain uses TRBV28 and TRBJ2-7; 9 bases align to TRBD1. Trimming removed 8 bases from V and 3 bases from J; junction bases left unmatched: 8. Germline-derived CDR1 and CDR2 are MDHEN and SYDVKM. This CDR3 contains 14 residues. The CDR3 sequence is CASLSGTGIYEQYF. The CDR3 DNA reads as TGTGCCAGCCTTTCCGGGACAGGGATCTACGAGCAGTACTTC.

The chain joins TRBV27 to TRBJ1-2, with 9 bases fitting TRBD1. Trimming cost V 6 bases and J 4 bases; bases outside gene matches: 9. The CDR3 extends over 15 amino acids. The V gene's germline CDR1 is MNHEY and CDR2 SMNVEV (reference sequence). The CDR3 loop is CASSRLGQGSYGYTF. The CDR3 nucleotides are TGTGCCAGCAGCAGACTGGGACAGGGTTCCTATGGCTACACCTTC.

This chain uses TRBV7-9 with TRBJ1-1, with unresolved D. This CDR3 has 15 amino acids. V lost 4 bases and J lost 5, with 17 bases in between. Germline CDR1 and CDR2: SEHNR and FQNEAQ (reference sequence). The CDR3 spells CASSSSGVRGTEAFF. The CDR3 region has the DNA TGTGCCAGCAGCTCTTCCGGGGTAAGAGGGACTGAAGCTTTCTTT.

This clone came up a few times. The chain carries TRBV6-5 and TRBJ2-7; D ambiguous. Germline-derived CDR1 and CDR2 are MNHEY and SVGAGI. The V end lost 0 bases, the J end lost 3 bases, and 6 bases lay between the germline ends. The CDR3 has 13 amino acids. In DNA, the CDR3 is TGTGCCAGCAGTTACTCGGCCGGCTACGAGCAGTACTTC. Amino acid sequence: CASSYSAGYEQYF.

V gene TRBV5-1 combines with J gene TRBJ1-4; D unresolved. Germline V gives CDR1 SGHRS, CDR2 YFSETQ. The CDR3 is 16 residues long. V was trimmed by 0 bases and J by 2 bases, leaving 11 bases between them. The CDR3 region is CASSLGTGGTNEKLFF. In DNA, the CDR3 is TGCGCCAGCAGCTTGGGGACTGGCGGGACTAATGAAAAACTGTTTTTT.

The CDR3 here is CASRWDRGSRAEAFF. The CDR3 nucleotides are TGTGCCAGCAGATGGGACAGGGGGAGTCGGGCTGAAGCTTTCTTT. The chain uses TRBV6-5 and TRBJ1-1; TRBD1 matches at 11 bases. The CDR3 length is 15 residues. In germline, CDR1 is MNHEY, CDR2 SVGAGI. V was pared by 6 bases and J by 6 bases, with 9 bases of the junction left unmatched.

A note on this clone: A clone one base away is much larger, so this may be a read error. The same CDR3 arises from other DNA sequences in this sample as well. This chain links TRBV28 with TRBJ1-1; D remains unclear. CDR1 MDHEN and CDR2 SYDVKM come from the germline V gene. The V gene lost 4 bases and the J gene lost 1 base, with 4 bases spanning the gap. This CDR3 region has 12 residues. The CDR3 DNA reads as TGTGCCAGCAGTTCAGGGAACACTGAAGCTTTCTTT. It specifies CASSSGNTEAFF.

The rearrangement joins TRBV3-1 (or the pseudogene TRBV3-2) to TRBJ2-4; 8 bases are shared with TRBD2. Germline V CDR1 and CDR2: LGHDT, YNNKEL (reference sequence). The CDR3 is 15 residues long. Trimming at V came to 1 base and at J to 7 bases, leaving 6 bases not matched to a gene. The CDR3 DNA sequence: TGTGCCAGCAGCCAAGTTTGGTCGGGAGGGAACATTCAGTACTTC. Protein sequence: CASSQVWSGGNIQYF.

The rearrangement uses TRBV6-1 and TRBJ1-2; 9 bases are shared with TRBD1. The germline gives CDR1 MNHNS, CDR2 SASEGT. V lost 1 base and J lost 5; bases outside the gene matches: 5. The CDR3 length is 15 residues. DNA of the CDR3: TGTGCCAGCAGTGAAGTAGGGACAGGGAAGTATGGCTACACCTTC. Translation gives CASSEVGTGKYGYTF.